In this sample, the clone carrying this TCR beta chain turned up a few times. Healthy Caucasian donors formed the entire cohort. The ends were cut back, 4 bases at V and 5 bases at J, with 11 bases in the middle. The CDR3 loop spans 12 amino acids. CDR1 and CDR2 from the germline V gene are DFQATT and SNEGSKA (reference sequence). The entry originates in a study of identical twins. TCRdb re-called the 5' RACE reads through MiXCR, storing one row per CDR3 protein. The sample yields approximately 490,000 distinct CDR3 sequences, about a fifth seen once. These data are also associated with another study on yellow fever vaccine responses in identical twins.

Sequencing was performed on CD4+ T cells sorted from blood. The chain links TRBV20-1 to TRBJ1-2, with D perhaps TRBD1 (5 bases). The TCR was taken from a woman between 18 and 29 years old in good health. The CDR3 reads CSAKKEGYGYTF. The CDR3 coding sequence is TGCAGTGCTAAAAAAGAGGGGTATGGCTACACCTTC.